The 15 T cell receptor beta chains in this list originate from one sample, sequenced in a study of a mutant IDH1 vaccine in newly diagnosed glioma. Time point of the sample: baseline, week 1 (first vaccination visit). Treatment meaning: pre-vaccination baseline after standard-of-care therapy. The assay was immunoSEQ multiplex PCR, and TCRdb's table has in-frame clones only and misses some. The sample includes 23,000 or so clones, approximately 90% of them seen just once. This sample comprised PBMCs, obtained from a glioma patient treated with radiotherapy, temozolomide or both. The source of these receptors is a man aged 30 to 39 with glioma.

This clone turned up a few times. The CDR3 sequence: CAIWRESSNEQFF. The CDR3 DNA reads TGTGCCATCTGGCGGGAGTCTAGCAATGAGCAGTTCTTC. This chain links TRBV10-3 with TRBJ2-1; 7 bases line up with TRBD2. The CDR3 covers 13 residues. Germline V lookup: CDR1 ENHRY, CDR2 SYGVKD. V trimming: 8 bases; J trimming: 6 bases; junction bases outside the gene matches: 7.

The chain uses TRBV5-1 and TRBJ1-2; 7 bases match TRBD1. The CDR3 runs 15 residues. V was pared by 0 bases and J by 0 bases, with 2 bases of the junction left unmatched. Germline V lookup: CDR1 SGHRS, CDR2 YFSETQ. CDR3 in amino acids: CASSLDRGSNYGYTF. CDR3 bases: TGCGCCAGCAGCTTGGACAGGGGTTCTAACTATGGCTACACCTTC.

Here the CDR3 reads CASTGTGEDQPQHF. The CDR3, as DNA: TGTGCCAGCACCGGGACAGGGGAGGATCAGCCCCAGCATTTT. The chain recombines TRBV2 with TRBJ1-5; 10 bases match TRBD1. The trim removed 7 bases at V and 5 bases at J, leaving 5 bases unmatched. The CDR3 is 14 amino acids. From germline, CDR1 is SNHLY and CDR2 FYNNEI. Full variable domain (remainder filled in from reference TRBV2 and TRBJ1-5): EPEVTQTPSHQVTQMGQEVILRCVPISNHLYFYWYRQILGQKVEFLVSFYNNEISEKSEIFDDQFSVERPDGSNFTLKIRSTKLEDSAMYFCASTGTGEDQPQHFGDGTRLSIL.

The V call is TRBV4-1, the J call TRBJ2-7; the D is unclear. The CDR3 sequence is 13 residues long. V was pared by 0 bases and J by 4 bases, with 7 bases between. The germline CDR1 and CDR2 sequences are MGHRA and YSYEKL. CDR3 nucleotide sequence: TGCGCCAGCAGCCAAGATCCTAGATACGAGCAGTACTTC. It encodes CASSQDPRYEQYF.

The rearrangement links TRBV9 to TRBJ2-2, with unresolved D. CDR1 and CDR2 (germline): SGDLS, YYNGEE. The length of the CDR3 is 16 residues. V dropped 5 bases and J dropped 1 base, with 15 bases sitting between them. The CDR3 loop is CASSPTTVENTGELFF. In DNA form, the CDR3 reads TGTGCCAGCAGTCCAACGACCGTGGAGAACACCGGGGAGCTGTTTTTT.

This chain links TRBV27 with TRBJ2-5, with D perhaps matching TRBD1 (5 bases). The DNA matches TRBJ2-7 better at its end, which makes the J call doubtful. Germline V CDR1 and CDR2: MNHEY, SMNVEV (reference sequence). The length of the CDR3 is 14 residues. The CDR3 nucleotides read TGTGCCAGCAGTGTCGACAGTGGCCGCTACGAGCAGTACTTC. The encoded protein is CASSVDSGRYEQYF.

The rearrangement uses TRBV7-9 and TRBJ2-5; the match to TRBD2 covers 8 bases. J gave up 5 bases and V 5 bases, and 13 bases lay outside the gene matches. CDR3 length: 16 amino acids. Germline V CDR1 and CDR2: SEHNR, FQNEAQ (reference sequence). CDR3 in amino acids: CASSPPAGAFRETQYF. The CDR3 nucleotides read TGTGCCAGCAGCCCCCCAGCGGGAGCCTTTAGGGAGACCCAGTACTTC.

This chain connects TRBV19 to TRBJ1-2, with D hard to call. The V end lost 4 bases, the J end lost 6 bases, and 15 bases lay between the germline ends. Germline V gene data show CDR1 as LNHDA and CDR2 as SQIVND (reference sequence). This CDR3 region has 14 residues. The CDR3: CASSTRTEPNGYTF. The CDR3 DNA follows: TGTGCCAGTAGTACTCGTACAGAGCCGAATGGCTACACCTTC.

This rearrangement joins TRBV29-1 to TRBJ2-2; D gene ambiguous. The length of the CDR3 is 12 residues. Trimming stripped 1 base from V and 4 bases from J, with 4 bases between. The germline gives CDR1 SQVTM, CDR2 ANQGSEA. The CDR3 spells CSVEGGTGELFF. The CDR3 DNA follows: TGCAGCGTTGAAGGGGGCACCGGGGAGCTGTTTTTT.

The rearrangement uses TRBV5-4 and TRBJ2-7, with D perhaps TRBD2 (6 bases). The CDR3 runs to 14 residues. CDR1 is SGHNT, CDR2 YYREEE, per germline (reference sequence). V lost 3 bases and J 4 bases, leaving 14 bases between the germline ends. In DNA, the CDR3 is TGTGCCAGCAGCTCGGGGACTGACGGATACGAGCAGTACTTC. Protein: CASSSGTDGYEQYF.

This clone was recorded only once. The chain recombines TRBV6-1 with TRBJ2-5; possible D gene TRBD1, 5 bases. Looked up from germline, CDR1 is MNHNS and CDR2 is SASEGT. Deletions cut 7 bases from V and 3 bases from J, with 9 bases between. The CDR3 runs to 12 residues. The CDR3 DNA reads as TGTGCCAGCAAGATCAGGGAAGAGACCCAGTACTTC. Its protein product is CASKIREETQYF.

The J gene is TRBJ2-3, the V gene TRBV6-5; perhaps TRBD2 as D (6 bases). The V end lost 0 bases, the J end lost 4 bases, and 14 bases lay between the germline ends. Germline values: CDR1 MNHEY, CDR2 SVGAGI. The CDR3 has 16 residues. The CDR3 region has the DNA TGTGCCAGCAGTTACTCCTCTGGGGGGAGCTCAGATACGCAGTATTTT. Its translation: CASSYSSGGSSDTQYF.

The rearrangement uses TRBV6-1 and TRBJ2-3, with D unresolved. The V end lost 1 base, the J end lost 14 bases, and 16 bases lay between the germline ends. The CDR3 consists of 13 residues. Per the germline V gene, CDR1 is MNHNS and CDR2 is SASEGT. The CDR3 loop is CASSEDGLGFAYF. The CDR3 coding sequence is TGTGCCAGCAGTGAAGACGGCCTCGGTTTTGCGTATTTT.

The V call is TRBV5-1, the J call TRBJ2-5, with TRBD2 matching 12 bases. The CDR3 loop spans 16 amino acids. Germline trimming cut 0 bases from V and 2 bases from J; bases unmatched to any gene: 2. The germline V gene encodes CDR1 SGHRS and CDR2 YFSETQ. The chain's CDR3 is CASSLVLAGGQETQYF. DNA for the CDR3: TGCGCCAGCAGCTTGGTGCTAGCGGGAGGGCAAGAGACCCAGTACTTC. Variable domain in full (rest from reference TRBV5-1 and TRBJ2-5): KAGVTQTPRYLIKTRGQQVTLSCSPISGHRSVSWYQQTPGQGLQFLFEYFSETQRNKGNFPGRFSGRQFSNSRSEMNVSTLELGDSALYLCASSLVLAGGQETQYFGPGTRLLVL.

The CDR3 spells CASNPRPLNEKLFF. The CDR3 DNA reads TGTGCCAGCAATCCTAGGCCCCTTAATGAAAAACTGTTTTTT. The J gene is TRBJ1-4, the V gene TRBV6-1; no definite D call. The V gene lost 7 bases and the J gene lost 4 bases, with 13 bases spanning the gap. The CDR3 contains 14 residues. From germline, CDR1 is MNHNS and CDR2 SASEGT.